This TCR beta chain derives from a study of cytomegalovirus exposure and HLA in healthy donors. Study-level findings and limits: Earlier analysis looked at TCR beta V segments, and most were productive about 87% or about 30% of the time. Highest at DRB1 and lowest at HLA-C, TCR association rates differed among HLA loci in a later analysis. Near-uniform donor sequencing depth was presumed by presence/absence analyses.

A note on this clone: Its target is unknown.

Healthy bone marrow donors formed the donor group. PCR involved 60 Vbeta and 13 Jbeta primers. Profiled with immunoSEQ multiplex PCR; TCRdb holds only in-frame clones, not every one. The top ten clones hold 2% to 2.5% of a sample with about 150,000 clones, about 71% of them seen once. Trimming removed 4 bases at V and 3 bases at J, with 15 bases between. The CDR3 runs to 15 residues. Germline CDR1 reads WSHSY; CDR2 reads SAAADI. This clonotype originated in an older woman in good health and CMV-seropositive. This chain joins TRBV10-2 and TRBJ2-5; D might be TRBD1 (6 bases). Material: PBMCs. Here the CDR3 DNA reads TGCGCCAGCAGTGCTACAGGGTTTAGGGAAGAGACCCAGTACTTC. Amino acid sequence: CASSATGFREETQYF.